The 3 T cell receptor beta chains below come from one sample, sequenced in a study of cytomegalovirus exposure and HLA in healthy donors. This PCR relied on a set of 60 Vbeta primers and 13 Jbeta primers. Some clones are missing from TCRdb's copy, which holds only in-frame ones; the method was immunoSEQ multiplex PCR. The sample yields about 160,000 clones, around 84% seen once. The source material was PBMCs. The receptors stem from a man aged 18-30 years in good health and CMV-seronegative.

Here the CDR3 reads CASSPLDRVYEQFF. In DNA, the CDR3 is TGTGCCAGCAGCCCACTTGATCGGGTCTATGAGCAGTTCTTC. The J gene is TRBJ2-1, the V gene TRBV27; unclear D gene. Trimming took off 6 bases at V and 8 bases at J, with 17 bases between the two ends. This CDR3 is built from 14 residues. Germline loops: CDR1 MNHEY, CDR2 SMNVEV (reference sequence).

This clone was detected only a few times. CDR3 DNA sequence: TGTGCCAGCAGCTTGGCGGGGTTCACTGAAGCTTTCTTT. Protein product: CASSLAGFTEAFF. The V gene is TRBV7-2, the J gene TRBJ1-1; D is unresolved. V gave up 3 bases and J gave up 4 bases, with 9 bases separating them. The CDR3 has 13 residues. Germline lookup yields CDR1 SGHTA and CDR2 FQGNSA.

V is TRBV7-2 and J is TRBJ2-1, with D hard to call. Germline assignment: CDR1 SGHTA and CDR2 FQGNSA. Between the trimmed V and J ends, which lost 5 bases and 5 bases, there was a span of 13 bases. The CDR3 totals 14 residues. CDR3 bases: TGTGCCAGCAGCGGCGAGTGGGCCAACAATGAGCAGTTCTTC. Its translation is CASSGEWANNEQFF.